This T cell receptor (beta chain) comes out of a study of T-cell reconstitution after alpha-beta-depleted transplantation in children. This clonotype was observed many times. Preparation of the TCRbeta library was carried out with unique molecular identifiers. TCRdb reanalysed the PCR reads using MiXCR and keeps one entry per CDR3 protein. This sample carries fewer than 95,000 distinct CDR3 sequences, over 9% of them seen once, and the ten largest clones take over 11%. Germline CDR1 reads SGHRS; CDR2 reads YFSETQ. The CDR3 contains 14 residues. The V and J ends lost 4 bases and 0 bases respectively, with 10 bases between them.

This TCR derives from a human donor who donated a stem cell graft to a child with inherited bone marrow failure. Sequenced material: PBMCs from the stem cell graft donor, taken from the stem cell graft. The chain carries TRBV5-1 and TRBJ1-1, with D uncertain. This CDR3 is CASSRSVMNTEAFF. The CDR3 DNA is TGCGCCAGCAGCCGATCAGTCATGAACACTGAAGCTTTCTTT.